The 16 T cell receptor beta chains presented below share a single source sample, sequenced in a study of vaccination and CD4 T cells after COVID-19. The antigens of these receptors remain unknown. This sample's treatment: 10-day PBMC culture with coronavirus spike peptide pools or control peptides (ViraFEST assay). The study sequenced cultured CD4+ T cell DNA using the Oncomine TCR Beta short-read assay. TCRdb passed the PCR reads through MiXCR, listing each CDR3 protein once. The sample carries 10,000 to 15,000 distinct CDR3 sequences, roughly 34% recorded once. The specimen was CD4+ T cells from blood, cultured in vitro, collected before SARS-CoV-2 vaccination. These receptors came from a human donor who received a COVID-19 vaccine.

This chain uses TRBV24-1 with TRBJ2-7; D is undetermined. The CDR3 extends over 15 amino acids. Germline CDR1 and CDR2: KGHDR and SFDVKD. Trimming stripped 2 bases from V and 6 bases from J, with 16 bases between. The CDR3 DNA reads as TGTGCCACCAGTGATTGGAGCTCTTTGGGCCCCGAGCAGTACTTC. Residues: CATSDWSSLGPEQYF.

In this sample, this clonotype turned up a few times. The chain couples TRBV21-1 to TRBJ2-7; the table calls TRBD1, which could not be checked here. TRBV21-1 is listed as a pseudogene. The CDR3 has 15 amino acids. CDR3 loop: CASSKTLGHTYEQYF. CDR3 in DNA: TGTGCCAGCAGCAAAACGTTGGGACATACCTACGAGCAGTACTTC.

The rearrangement links TRBV27 to TRBJ1-1, with D maybe TRBD1 (5 bases). This CDR3 contains 14 residues. Germline V gene lookup returns CDR1 MNHEY and CDR2 SMNVEV (reference sequence). Deletions cut 5 bases from V and 4 bases from J, with 14 bases between. The CDR3 nucleotides read TGTGCCAGCAGTCCACCCGATCAGGGCACTGAAGCTTTCTTT. Its protein is CASSPPDQGTEAFF.

This sequence joins TRBV6-2 or TRBV6-3 and TRBJ2-7, with D uncertain. The CDR3 has 12 residues. Per the germline V gene, CDR1 is MNHEY and CDR2 is SVGEGT. The V end was cut by 2 bases, the J end by 1 base, with 3 bases between. Here the CDR3 reads CASSYMSYEQYF. CDR3 bases: TGTGCCAGCAGTTACATGTCCTACGAGCAGTACTTC.

A few counts support this clonotype. The J gene is TRBJ1-2, the V gene TRBV6-1; the match to TRBD1 covers 7 bases. In germline, CDR1 is MNHNS, CDR2 SASEGT. This CDR3 has 15 amino acids. After removal of 8 bases from V and 2 bases from J, the junction contained 11 bases not matched to a gene. The CDR3 nucleotides read TGTGCCAGCCTTCGGACAGGTTTTGAGAACTATGGCTACACCTTC. It is translated as CASLRTGFENYGYTF.

The J gene is TRBJ1-2, the V gene TRBV18; D remains unclear. Germline CDR1 is KGHSH and CDR2 is LQKENI. The CDR3 loop spans 13 amino acids. V lost 2 bases, J lost 4 bases, and 8 bases lay in between. CDR3 amino acids: CASSPGESYGYTF. The CDR3 nucleotides are TGTGCCAGCTCACCAGGGGAAAGCTATGGCTACACCTTC.

The chain links TRBV6-5 to TRBJ2-3; 7 bases fit TRBD1. This CDR3 spans 14 amino acids. V lost 3 bases, J lost 3 bases, and 3 bases stayed unmatched. The germline CDR1 and CDR2 sequences are MNHEY and SVGAGI. CDR3 in DNA: TGTGCCAGCAGTTATAGCAGGGGGACAGATACGCAGTATTTT. Protein sequence: CASSYSRGTDTQYF.

This clonotype turned up a few times. The V gene is TRBV5-4, the J gene TRBJ2-5, with TRBD2 matching over 11 bases. V shed 4 bases and J 5 bases; nucleotides not matched to a gene: 1. CDR1 is SGHNT and CDR2 is YYREEE in the germline V gene (reference sequence). This CDR3 is 13 amino acids long. CDR3 in amino acids: CASSRTSGETQYF. CDR3 DNA sequence: TGTGCCAGCAGCCGGACTAGCGGGGAGACCCAGTACTTC. The full variable domain, rest sourced from reference TRBV5-4 and TRBJ2-5, is ETGVTQSPTHLIKTRGQQVTLRCSSQSGHNTVSWYQQALGQGPQFIFQYYREEENGRGNFPPRFSGLQFPNYSSELNVNALELDDSALYLCASSRTSGETQYFGPGTRLLVL.

This clonotype was counted only a few times. This chain uses TRBV15 with TRBJ1-3; D uncertain. This CDR3 is 13 amino acids long. CDR1 is LNHNV and CDR2 is YYDKDF in the germline V gene (reference sequence). Trimming took 3 bases from V and 1 from J, leaving 4 bases between them. The CDR3 sequence: CATSRYSGNTIYF. The CDR3 coding sequence is TGTGCCACCAGCAGGTATTCTGGAAACACCATATATTTT.

The chain combines TRBV5-1 with TRBJ1-2; TRBD1 might be the D (6 bases). The CDR3 has 16 amino acids. Germline CDR1 SGHRS, CDR2 YFSETQ. V lost 0 bases to trimming and J lost 4 bases, with 16 bases between them. This chain's CDR3 is CASSLASRDKIYGYTF. The CDR3 region has the DNA TGCGCCAGCAGCTTGGCGTCCCGGGACAAGATCTATGGCTACACCTTC.

This clonotype appeared a few times. The V call is TRBV18, the J call TRBJ1-2; D is undetermined. Germline-derived CDR1 and CDR2 are KGHSH and LQKENI. Trimming cost V 3 bases and J 6 bases, with 11 bases left between them. The CDR3 extends over 13 amino acids. This chain's CDR3 is CASSPTADDGYTF. CDR3 nucleotides: TGTGCCAGCTCACCGACGGCAGATGATGGCTACACCTTC.

The chain recombines TRBV27 with TRBJ2-7; D remains unclear. In germline, CDR1 is MNHEY, CDR2 SMNVEV (reference sequence). The CDR3 is 14 amino acids. Trimming removed 6 bases at V and 2 bases at J, with 14 bases between. The CDR3 protein is CASSRQATAYEQYF. The CDR3 DNA follows: TGTGCCAGCAGCCGGCAGGCAACAGCCTACGAGCAGTACTTC.

This clonotype is judged medium-sized. CDR3 in DNA: TGTGCCACCAGTGATTTGGTCAGGGAGGCAACAGATACGCAGTATTTT. It translates to CATSDLVREATDTQYF. The chain has TRBV24-1 and TRBJ2-3, with TRBD2 as a possible D gene (6 bases). The CDR3 loop spans 16 amino acids. The germline V and J ends were trimmed by 0 bases and 3 bases, with 12 bases remaining between them. The germline V gene has CDR1 KGHDR and CDR2 SFDVKD.

The V gene is TRBV24-1, the J gene TRBJ2-5; no definite D call. V was clipped by 11 bases and J by 4 bases, with 4 bases between them. The germline V gene has CDR1 KGHDR and CDR2 SFDVKD. CDR3 length: 9 residues. The CDR3 DNA reads as TGTGCCAGACGAGAGACCCAGTACTTC. It yields the protein CARRETQYF.

The chain joins TRBV30 to TRBJ1-4; D ambiguous. Trimming stripped 5 bases from V and 10 bases from J, with 8 bases between. The CDR3 runs to 10 residues. Germline V CDR1 and CDR2: GTSNPN, SVGIG (reference sequence). The CDR3 sequence is CAWVTAKLFF. CDR3 nucleotides: TGTGCCTGGGTTACGGCAAAACTGTTTTTT.

This rearrangement joins TRBV10-3 to TRBJ2-7; the D gene is possibly TRBD1 (6 bases). V shed 3 bases and J shed 4 bases, with 13 bases lying between them. Germline CDR1 is ENHRY and CDR2 is SYGVKD. There are 14 residues in the CDR3. The CDR3 loop reads CAISEPRQGYEQYF. For the CDR3, the DNA is TGTGCCATCAGTGAACCCCGGCAGGGGTACGAGCAGTACTTC.